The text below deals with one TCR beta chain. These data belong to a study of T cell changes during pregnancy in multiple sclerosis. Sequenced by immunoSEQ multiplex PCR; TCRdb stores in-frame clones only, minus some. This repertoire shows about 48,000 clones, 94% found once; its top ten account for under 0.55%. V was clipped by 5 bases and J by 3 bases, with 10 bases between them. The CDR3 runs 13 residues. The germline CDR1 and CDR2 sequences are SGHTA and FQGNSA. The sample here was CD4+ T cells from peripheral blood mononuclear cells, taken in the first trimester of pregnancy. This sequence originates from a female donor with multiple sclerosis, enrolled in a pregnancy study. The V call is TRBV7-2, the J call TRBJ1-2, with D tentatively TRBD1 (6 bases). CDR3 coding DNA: TGTGCCAGCAGCCTAGACAGGTACTATGGCTACACCTTC. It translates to CASSLDRYYGYTF. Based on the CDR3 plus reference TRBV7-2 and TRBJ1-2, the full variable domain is GAGVSQSPSNKVTEKGKDVELRCDPISGHTALYWYRQSLGQGLEFLIYFQGNSAPDKSGLPSDRFSAERTGGSVSTLTIQRTQQEDSAVYLCASSLDRYYGYTFGSGTRLTVV.